This TCR beta chain was captured by sequencing in a study of metastatic and nonmetastatic thyroid tumors (TCRdb year 2020). At the level of the whole study: Repertoires from peripheral blood and from tumor or nodule tissue samples of malignant and benign thyroid patients were compared. General conclusions and limits of the study: TCR beta diversity was reported as significantly higher in malignant tumors than in benign nodules, in both blood and tumor samples.

No patient had received any treatment before thyroid surgery. Using T-cell receptor beta sequencing, the study looked back at clinical samples from patients collected from about 2012 to 2018. Libraries were built with PCR. The sequencer listed for this sample is Illumina HiSeq 4000. High-throughput sequencing was used to profile the CDR3 region of the TCR beta-chain in every patient. As for the authors' bioinformatics: CDR3 differences across clinicopathological groups were used to build a classifier for discriminating distant-metastatic papillary thyroid cancer patients. To measure repertoire diversity the researchers used the Shannon index, while the Morisita-Horn index served to gauge how similar the tumor and blood repertoires were. The public reads were reprocessed in TCRdb via fastp at Q25 and MiXCR, keeping in-frame beta chains. The V and J calls were not made by the authors but by TCRdb's processing. The sample includes around 37,000 clones, with less than 25% observed a single time. The leading ten clones occupy 15% of the sample.

This clone turned up a few times. The antigen this receptor binds is unknown. Per-base qualities were not stored, and no clone one base away is much larger. V and J are trimmed by 2 bases and 9 bases, and the gene matches miss 8 bases of the junction. Sequences MNHNY (CDR1) and SVGAGI (CDR2) are obtained from the germline V gene (reference sequence). The CDR3 numbers 16 residues from cysteine through phenylalanine. The CDR3 DNA has 48 bases and is translated from base 1. This clonotype was obtained from a female donor with papillary thyroid cancer or a benign thyroid nodule (not recorded which). Some clones in this sample may be carry-over from other donors' samples. Sequencing used blood. The rearrangement combines TRBV6-6 with TRBJ2-1; 12 central nucleotides agree with TRBD2. The nucleotide sequence is given as TGTGCCAGCAGTTACCCGACTAGCGGGGGAGGAGGTGAGCAGTTCTTC. This yields the protein CASSYPTSGGGGEQFF.